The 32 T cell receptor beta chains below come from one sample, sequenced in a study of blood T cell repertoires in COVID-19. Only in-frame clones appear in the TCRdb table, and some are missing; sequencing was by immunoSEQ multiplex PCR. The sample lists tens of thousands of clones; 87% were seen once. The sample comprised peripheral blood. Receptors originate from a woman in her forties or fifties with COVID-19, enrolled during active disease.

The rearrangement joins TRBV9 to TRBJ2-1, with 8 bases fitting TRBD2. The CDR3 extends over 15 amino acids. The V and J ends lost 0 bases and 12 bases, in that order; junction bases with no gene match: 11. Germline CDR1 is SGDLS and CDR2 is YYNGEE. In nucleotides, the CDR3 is TGTGCCAGCAGCGTAGTTGGGACTAGGACAAATCGGCAGTTCTTC. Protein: CASSVVGTRTNRQFF.

This CDR3 reads CSVATGGSGLALYEQYF. Here the CDR3 DNA reads TGCAGCGTTGCGACAGGGGGCTCTGGACTAGCTTTGTACGAGCAGTACTTC. This chain connects TRBV29-1 to TRBJ2-7; 10 bases match TRBD1. The CDR3 is made up of 17 amino acids. Unmatched junction bases numbered 16, after V lost 4 bases and J lost 4 bases. In germline, CDR1 is SQVTM, CDR2 ANQGSEA.

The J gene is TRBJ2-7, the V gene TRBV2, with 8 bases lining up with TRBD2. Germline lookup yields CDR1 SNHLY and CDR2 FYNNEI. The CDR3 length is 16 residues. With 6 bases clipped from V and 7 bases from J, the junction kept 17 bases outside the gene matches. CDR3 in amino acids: CASRVPPGLDFREQYF. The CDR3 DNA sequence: TGTGCCAGCAGAGTACCGCCGGGACTAGATTTTAGGGAGCAGTACTTC.

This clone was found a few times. The CDR3 region has the DNA TGTGCCAGCGCCCCAACTTTCACTGAAGCTTTCTTT. This sequence encodes CASAPTFTEAFF. The chain is built from TRBV28 and TRBJ1-1, with no clear D. CDR3 size: 12 residues. Trimming removed 8 bases at V and 4 bases at J, with 11 bases between. Germline-derived CDR1 and CDR2 are MDHEN and SYDVKM.

The CDR3 bases are TGTGCCAGCAGTGAATGGACAGGGTCATCGACCGAGACCCAGTACTTC. Translating it yields CASSEWTGSSTETQYF. The chain couples TRBV6-1 to TRBJ2-5; TRBD1 aligns across 8 bases. Per the germline V gene, CDR1 is MNHNS and CDR2 is SASEGT. J lost 5 bases, V lost 2 bases, and 10 bases had no gene match. The CDR3 loop spans 16 amino acids.

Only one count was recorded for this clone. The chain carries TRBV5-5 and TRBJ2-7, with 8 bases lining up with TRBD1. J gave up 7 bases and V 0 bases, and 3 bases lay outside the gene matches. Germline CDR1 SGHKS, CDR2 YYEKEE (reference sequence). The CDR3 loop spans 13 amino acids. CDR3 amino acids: CASSLGQGWEQYF. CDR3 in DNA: TGTGCCAGCAGCTTGGGACAGGGGTGGGAGCAGTACTTC. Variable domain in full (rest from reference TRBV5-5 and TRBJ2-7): DAGVTQSPTHLIKTRGQQVTLRCSPISGHKSVSWYQQVLGQGPQFIFQYYEKEERGRGNFPDRFSARQFPNYSSELNVNALLLGDSALYLCASSLGQGWEQYFGPGTRLTVT.

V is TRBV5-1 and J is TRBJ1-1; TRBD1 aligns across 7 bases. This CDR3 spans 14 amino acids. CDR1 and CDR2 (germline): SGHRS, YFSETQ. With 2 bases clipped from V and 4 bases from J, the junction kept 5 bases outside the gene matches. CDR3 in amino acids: CASSLRGGSTEAFF. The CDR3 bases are TGCGCCAGCAGCTTACGAGGGGGCAGCACTGAAGCTTTCTTT.

The CDR3 bases are TGTGCCAGCAGTGAAAGGGGTACAGGGGCCTACGAGCAGTACTTC. Protein sequence: CASSERGTGAYEQYF. The gene calls are TRBV6-1 and TRBJ2-7; 7 nucleotides agree with TRBD1. The CDR3 covers 15 residues. From germline, CDR1 is MNHNS and CDR2 SASEGT. Trimming took 2 bases from V and 2 from J; bases not matched to a gene: 6.

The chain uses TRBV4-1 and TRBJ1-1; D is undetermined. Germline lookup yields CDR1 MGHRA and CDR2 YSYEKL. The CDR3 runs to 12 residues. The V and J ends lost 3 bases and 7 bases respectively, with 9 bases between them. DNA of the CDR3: TGCGCCAGCAGCCATATCTTCGGTGAAGCTTTCTTT. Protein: CASSHIFGEAFF.

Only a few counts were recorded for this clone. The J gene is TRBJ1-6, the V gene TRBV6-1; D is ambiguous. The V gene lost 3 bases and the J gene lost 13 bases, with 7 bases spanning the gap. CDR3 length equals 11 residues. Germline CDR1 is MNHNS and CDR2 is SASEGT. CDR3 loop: CASSDGDPLHF. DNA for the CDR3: TGTGCCAGCAGTGACGGGGATCCCCTCCACTTT.

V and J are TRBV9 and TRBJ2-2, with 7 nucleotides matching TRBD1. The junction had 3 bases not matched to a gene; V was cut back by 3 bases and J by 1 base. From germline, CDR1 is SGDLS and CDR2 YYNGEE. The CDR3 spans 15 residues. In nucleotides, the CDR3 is TGTGCCAGCAGCGACAGGGGATTGAACACCGGGGAGCTGTTTTTT. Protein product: CASSDRGLNTGELFF.

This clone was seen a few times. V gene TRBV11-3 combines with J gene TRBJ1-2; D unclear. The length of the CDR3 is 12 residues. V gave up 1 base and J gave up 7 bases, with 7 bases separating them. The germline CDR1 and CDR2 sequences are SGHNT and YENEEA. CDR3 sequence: CASSLGPGGYTF. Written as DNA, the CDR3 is TGTGCCAGCAGCTTAGGGCCGGGTGGCTACACCTTC. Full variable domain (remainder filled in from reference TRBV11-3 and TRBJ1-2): EAGVVQSPRYKIIEKKQPVAFWCNPISGHNTLYWYLQNLGQGPELLIRYENEEAVDDSQLPKDRFSAERLKGVDSTLKIQPAELGDSAVYLCASSLGPGGYTFGSGTRLTVV.

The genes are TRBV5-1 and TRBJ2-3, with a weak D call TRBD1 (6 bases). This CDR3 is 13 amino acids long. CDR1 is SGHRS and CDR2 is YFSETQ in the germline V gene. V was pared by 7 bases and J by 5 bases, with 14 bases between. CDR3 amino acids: CASGTQRKDTQYF. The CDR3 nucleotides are TGCGCCAGCGGGACACAAAGAAAAGATACGCAGTATTTT.

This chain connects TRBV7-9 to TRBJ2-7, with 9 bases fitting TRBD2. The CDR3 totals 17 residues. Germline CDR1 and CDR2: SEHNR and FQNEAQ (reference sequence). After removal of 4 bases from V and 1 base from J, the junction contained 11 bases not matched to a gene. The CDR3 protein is CASSSVPGTSSSYEQYF. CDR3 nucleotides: TGTGCCAGCAGCTCAGTTCCCGGGACTAGCAGTTCCTACGAGCAGTACTTC.

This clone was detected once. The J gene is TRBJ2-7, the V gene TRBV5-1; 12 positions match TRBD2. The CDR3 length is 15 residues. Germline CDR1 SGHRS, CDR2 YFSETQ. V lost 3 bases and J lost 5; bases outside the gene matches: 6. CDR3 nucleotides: TGCGCCAGCAGCTCCGGACTAGCGGGAAACCACGAGCAGTACTTC. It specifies CASSSGLAGNHEQYF.

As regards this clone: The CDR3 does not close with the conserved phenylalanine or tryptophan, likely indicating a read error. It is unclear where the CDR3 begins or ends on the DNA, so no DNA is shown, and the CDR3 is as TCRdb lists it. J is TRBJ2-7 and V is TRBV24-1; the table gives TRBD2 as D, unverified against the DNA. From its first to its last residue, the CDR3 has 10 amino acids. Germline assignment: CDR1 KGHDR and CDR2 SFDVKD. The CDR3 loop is CATSDLSLAI.

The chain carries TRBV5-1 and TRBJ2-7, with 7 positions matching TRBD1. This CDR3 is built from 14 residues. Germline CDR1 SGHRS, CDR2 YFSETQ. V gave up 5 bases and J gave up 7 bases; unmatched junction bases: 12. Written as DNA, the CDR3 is TGCGCCAGCAGGAATATAGGGGGCTCAGAGGAGCAGTACTTC. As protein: CASRNIGGSEEQYF.

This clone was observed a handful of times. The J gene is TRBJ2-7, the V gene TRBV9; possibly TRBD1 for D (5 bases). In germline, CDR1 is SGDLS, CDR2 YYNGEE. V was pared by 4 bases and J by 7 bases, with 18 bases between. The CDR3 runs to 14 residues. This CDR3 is CASSSRVLGREQYF. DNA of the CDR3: TGTGCCAGCAGCTCCAGGGTCCTCGGCCGTGAGCAGTACTTC. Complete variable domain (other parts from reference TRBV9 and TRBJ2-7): DSGVTQTPKHLITATGQRVTLRCSPRSGDLSVYWYQQSLDQGLQFLIQYYNGEERAKGNILERFSAQQFPDLHSELNLSSLELGDSALYFCASSSRVLGREQYFGPGTRLTVT.

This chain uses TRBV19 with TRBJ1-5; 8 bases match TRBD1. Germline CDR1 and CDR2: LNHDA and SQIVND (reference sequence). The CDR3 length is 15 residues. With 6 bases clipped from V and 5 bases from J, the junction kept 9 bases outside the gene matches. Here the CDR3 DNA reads TGTGCCAGTAGAGAGGGAACAGGGGGGGATCAGCCCCAGCATTTT. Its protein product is CASREGTGGDQPQHF.

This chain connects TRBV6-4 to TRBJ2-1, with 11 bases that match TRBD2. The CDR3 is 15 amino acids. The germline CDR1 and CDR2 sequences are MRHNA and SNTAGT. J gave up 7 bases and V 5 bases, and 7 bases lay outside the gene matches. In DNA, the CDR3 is TGTGCCAGCAGTATCCGACTAGCGGGATGGAATGAGCAGTTCTTC. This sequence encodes CASSIRLAGWNEQFF.

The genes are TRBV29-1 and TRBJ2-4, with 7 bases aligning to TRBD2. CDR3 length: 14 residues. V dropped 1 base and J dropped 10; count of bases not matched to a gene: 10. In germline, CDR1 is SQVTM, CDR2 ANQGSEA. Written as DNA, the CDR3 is TGCAGCGTTGAAGGGGGAGGGTCCCGAGGGATTCAGTACTTC. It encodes CSVEGGGSRGIQYF.

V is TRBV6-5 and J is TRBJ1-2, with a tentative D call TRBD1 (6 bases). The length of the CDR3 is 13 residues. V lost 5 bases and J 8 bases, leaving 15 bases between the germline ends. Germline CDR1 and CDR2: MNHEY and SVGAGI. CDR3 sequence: CASSIRGGPGYTF. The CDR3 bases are TGTGCCAGCAGTATACGCGGGGGCCCGGGCTACACCTTC.

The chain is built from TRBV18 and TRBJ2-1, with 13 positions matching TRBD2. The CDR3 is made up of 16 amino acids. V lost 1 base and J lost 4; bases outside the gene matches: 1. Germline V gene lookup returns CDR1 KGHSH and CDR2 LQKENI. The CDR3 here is CASSPRTSGSYNEQFF. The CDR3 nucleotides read TGTGCCAGCTCACCACGGACTAGCGGGAGTTACAATGAGCAGTTCTTC. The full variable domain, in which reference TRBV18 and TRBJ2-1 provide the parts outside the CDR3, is NAGVMQNPRHLVRRRGQEARLRCSPMKGHSHVYWYRQLPEEGLKFMVYLQKENIIDESGMPKERFSAEFPKEGPSILRIQQVVRGDSAAYFCASSPRTSGSYNEQFFGPGTRLTVL.

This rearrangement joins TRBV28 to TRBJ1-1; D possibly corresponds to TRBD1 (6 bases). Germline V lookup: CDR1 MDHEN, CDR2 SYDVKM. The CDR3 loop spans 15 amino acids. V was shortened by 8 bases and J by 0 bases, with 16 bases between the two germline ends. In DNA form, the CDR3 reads TGTGCCAGCCTTCCGGTGGACAGACTGAACACTGAAGCTTTCTTT. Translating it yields CASLPVDRLNTEAFF. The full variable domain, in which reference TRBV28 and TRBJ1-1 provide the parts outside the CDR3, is DVKVTQSSRYLVKRTGEKVFLECVQDMDHENMFWYRQDPGLGLRLIYFSYDVKMKEKGDIPEGYSVSREKKERFSLILESASTNQTSMYLCASLPVDRLNTEAFFGQGTRLTVV.

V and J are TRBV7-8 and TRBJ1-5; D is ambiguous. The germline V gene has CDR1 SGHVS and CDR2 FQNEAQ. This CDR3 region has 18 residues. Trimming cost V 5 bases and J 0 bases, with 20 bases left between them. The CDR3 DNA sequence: TGTGCCAGCAGCCGGGCCGAGACACAGTTCTATAGCAATCAGCCCCAGCATTTT. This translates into CASSRAETQFYSNQPQHF.

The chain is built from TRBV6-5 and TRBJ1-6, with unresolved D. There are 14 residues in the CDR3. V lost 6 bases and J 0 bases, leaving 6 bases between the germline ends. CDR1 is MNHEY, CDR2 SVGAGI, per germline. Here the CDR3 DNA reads TGTGCCAGCAGCCCGAGCTCCTATAATTCACCCCTCCACTTT. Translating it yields CASSPSSYNSPLHF.

The CDR3 bases are TGTGCCAGCAGCCAACAGACTAGTCGAGAGACCCAGTACTTC. It is translated as CASSQQTSRETQYF. The gene calls are TRBV3-1 (or the pseudogene TRBV3-2) and TRBJ2-5; D perhaps matches TRBD2 (6 bases). The ends were cut back, 2 bases at V and 4 bases at J, with 11 bases in the middle. The length of the CDR3 is 14 residues. Germline-derived CDR1 and CDR2 are LGHDT and YNNKEL (reference sequence).

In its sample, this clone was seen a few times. CDR3 in DNA: TGTGCCACCAAAAACCTTACAGGGGATGGACTGTTCTTC. This codes for CATKNLTGDGLFF. This rearrangement joins TRBV24-1 to TRBJ2-1; 7 positions agree with TRBD1. CDR3 length: 13 amino acids. Looked up from germline, CDR1 is KGHDR and CDR2 is SFDVKD. With V trimmed by 8 bases and J by 15 bases, 15 bases remained unmatched.

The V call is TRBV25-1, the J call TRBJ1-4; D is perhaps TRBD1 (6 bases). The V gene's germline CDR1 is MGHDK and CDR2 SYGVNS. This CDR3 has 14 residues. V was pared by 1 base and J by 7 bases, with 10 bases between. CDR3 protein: CASSEFGGAEKLFF. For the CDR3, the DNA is TGTGCCAGCAGTGAATTTGGGGGGGCTGAAAAACTGTTTTTT. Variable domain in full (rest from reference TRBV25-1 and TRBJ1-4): EADIYQTPRYLVIGTGKKITLECSQTMGHDKMYWYQQDPGMELHLIHYSYGVNSTEKGDLSSESTVSRIRTEHFPLTLESARPSHTSQYLCASSEFGGAEKLFFGSGTQLSVL.

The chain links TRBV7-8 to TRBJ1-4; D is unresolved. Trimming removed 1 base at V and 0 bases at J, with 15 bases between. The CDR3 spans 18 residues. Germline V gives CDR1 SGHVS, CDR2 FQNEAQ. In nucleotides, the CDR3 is TGTGCCAGCAGCTTAGGGTTCGGAGGGTACGCAACTAATGAAAAACTGTTTTTT. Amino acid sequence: CASSLGFGGYATNEKLFF.

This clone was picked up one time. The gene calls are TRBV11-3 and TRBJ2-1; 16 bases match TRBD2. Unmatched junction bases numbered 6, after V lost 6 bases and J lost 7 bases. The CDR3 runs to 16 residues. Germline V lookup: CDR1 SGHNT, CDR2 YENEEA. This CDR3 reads CASRGLAGGPENEQFF. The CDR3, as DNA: TGTGCCAGCAGGGGACTAGCGGGAGGGCCGGAAAATGAGCAGTTCTTC.

This CDR3 reads CASSHGTGKQYEQYF. The CDR3 region has the DNA TGCGCCAGCAGCCACGGAACAGGGAAGCAGTACGAGCAGTACTTC. This rearrangement joins TRBV4-3 to TRBJ2-7; D is possibly TRBD1 (6 bases). The CDR3 is 15 amino acids. Trimming removed 3 bases from V and 4 bases from J, with 16 bases in between. CDR1 is LGHNA, CDR2 YSLEER, per germline.